This entry features one TCR beta chain sequence. In its sample, this clonotype was seen many times. Which antigen it targets is not known. No base qualities exist here, and no much larger clone lies one base off it. Receptor libraries were prepared by 5' RACE. The run used a NextSeq 500. The TCR library protocol attached unique molecular identifiers to individual cDNA molecules to correct for sequencing error and PCR bias. Both TCR alpha and beta chains were sequenced, and tight co-correlation was observed between alpha and beta sequence abundances in each sample. The authors' pipeline ran thus. V gene, J gene and CDR3 annotation of TCR sequences was performed with Decombinator V4. Expanded TCRs were defined as changing significantly between any two time points under a Poisson model with p below 0.0001. TCR abundances were normalised to the total number of TCRs sequenced in each sample and reported as counts per million. TRAV1-2 paired with TRAJ12, TRAJ20 or TRAJ33 defined MAIT TCRs, while TRAV10 paired with TRAJ18 defined iNKT TCRs. A search of VDJdb, accessed on 1 November 2021, was run for TCRs annotated to CMV, EBV and SARS-CoV-2, with TCRs annotated for multiple antigens excluded. The public reads were reanalyzed by TCRdb: fastp trimming at Q25, MiXCR alignment, in-frame beta chains only. CDR3 protein sequences are deduplicated, and each keeps its most common genes and DNA. The V and J calls and clone size are TCRdb's, not the authors'. This sample has approximately 70,000 distinct CDR3 sequences in its table, and less than 12% of those were observed once. The top ten clones comprise around 16% of the sample.

From the cysteine up to the phenylalanine, the CDR3 has a length of 11 residues. Just CDR3 DNA is preserved here, 33 bases in frame from base 1. CDR1 and CDR2, per the germline V gene (reference sequence), are SEHNR and FQNEAQ. V sheds 3 bases and J sheds 2 bases, leaving 2 bases between their ends. This specimen belongs to a study of early T cells in non-severe SARS-CoV-2 infection (dated by TCRdb to the early 2020s). With regard to the full study: Because TCR sequencing relied on bulk RNA taken from unsorted whole blood, pairing of alpha and beta chains was not possible. Beyond this particular receptor, the publication reports: VDJdb matching was skewed toward anti-spike CD8 responses, so virus-specific expansions were likely underestimated and private and CD4 specificities were missed.

The study was a case-control design nested within a healthcare worker cohort in London, UK, with weekly nasopharyngeal swab PCR tests and blood sampling. Between 23 and 31 March 2020, the week of the UK lockdown, healthcare workers were enrolled and then followed up weekly for as long as 16 weeks. The chain joins TRBV7-9 to TRBJ2-7; the D gene lacks a confident call. The input for sequencing was whole blood, taken at baseline. The sequence was obtained from an adult who was a healthcare worker with PCR-confirmed SARS-CoV-2 infection or an uninfected control (not recorded which). The nucleotides read TGTGCCAGCAGCTTTGCCTACGAGCAGTACTTC. This yields the protein CASSFAYEQYF.